These T cell receptor beta chains were read from a single sample in a study of blood T cell repertoires in COVID-19. Some clones are missing from TCRdb's copy, which holds only in-frame ones; the method was immunoSEQ multiplex PCR. This sample yields 93,000 or so clones, of which around four fifths are seen a single time; around 12% belongs to the top ten. Material for sequencing was peripheral blood. Receptor source: a human donor in a cohort sampled during active COVID-19. The CDR3 runs from the conserved cysteine through the conserved F or W. D genes are given only for firm matches. A clone size is listed for some rows: how often the clone was seen (once, few, many), or a class if it is expanded.

D gene	CDR3 length	clone size	V gene	J gene	CDR3 protein	CDR3 DNA
.	14	.	TRBV7-3	TRBJ1-3	CASSLTGTGNTIYF	TGTGCCAGCAGCCTCACAGGGACTGGAAACACCATATATTTT
.	14	.	TRBV3-1/TRBV3-2	TRBJ1-5	CASSQAGNNQPQHF	TGTGCCAGCAGCCAAGCAGGGAACAATCAGCCCCAGCATTTT
.	13	once	TRBV5-4	TRBJ2-7	CASSLGSSYEQYF	TGTGCCAGCAGCCTAGGGAGCTCCTACGAGCAGTACTTC
TRBD1	15	.	TRBV5-4	TRBJ2-2	CASSWGQGATGELFF	TGTGCCAGCAGCTGGGGACAGGGAGCCACCGGGGAGCTGTTTTTT
.	13	.	TRBV5-1	TRBJ2-2	CASSLGNTGELFF	TGCGCCAGCAGTCTCGGGAACACCGGGGAGCTGTTTTTT
TRBD1	15	.	TRBV5-1	TRBJ2-3	CASSLKGAPGDTQYF	TGCGCCAGCAGCCTTAAGGGGGCCCCCGGAGATACGCAGTATTTT
.	18	.	TRBV3-1/TRBV3-2	TRBJ2-4	CASSQGNGGPLAKNIQYF	TGTGCCAGCAGCCAAGGAAATGGGGGCCCCCTAGCCAAAAACATTCAGTACTTC
TRBD1	15	.	TRBV6-5	TRBJ1-6	CASRGQGDYNSPLHF	TGTGCCAGCAGGGGACAGGGGGACTATAATTCACCCCTCCACTTT
.	15	.	TRBV7-2	TRBJ1-2	CASSSPFGAVYGYTF	TGTGCCAGCAGCTCCCCTTTTGGGGCGGTCTATGGCTACACCTTC
.	17	.	TRBV5-1	TRBJ2-6	CASSLAYHLSGANVLTF	TGCGCCAGCAGCTTGGCCTACCACCTCTCTGGGGCCAACGTCCTGACTTTC
TRBD1	14	few	TRBV29-1	TRBJ1-5	CSVSGTAGNQPQHF	TGCAGCGTATCCGGGACAGCGGGCAATCAGCCCCAGCATTTT
TRBD1	14	.	TRBV11-1	TRBJ2-1	CASSQDRDNNEQFF	TGTGCCAGCAGCCAGGACAGGGATAACAATGAGCAGTTCTTC
TRBD2	16	few	TRBV7-2	TRBJ2-3	CASSQGSGGRGDTQYF	TGTGCCAGCAGCCAGGGTAGCGGGGGCCGGGGAGATACGCAGTATTTT
TRBD1	16	.	TRBV19	TRBJ1-2	CASSIRTGALYYGYTF	TGTGCCAGTAGTATCAGGACAGGAGCCCTATACTATGGCTACACCTTC
.	14	.	TRBV7-2	TRBJ2-5	CASSLGLTQETQYF	TGTGCCAGCAGCTTAGGACTAACCCAAGAGACCCAGTACTTC
TRBD1	15	.	TRBV18	TRBJ1-5	CASSPSGQALRAQHF	TGTGCCAGCTCACCATCGGGACAGGCGCTGAGGGCCCAGCATTTT
.	14	.	TRBV18	TRBJ1-1	CASSPTVLNTEAFF	TGTGCCAGCTCCCCCACAGTCCTGAACACTGAAGCTTTCTTT
.	14	.	TRBV7-9	TRBJ2-3	CASSPVLSTDTQYF	TGTGCCAGCAGCCCCGTATTAAGCACAGATACGCAGTATTTT
.	13	.	TRBV6-2/TRBV6-3	TRBJ1-2	CASSSDPNYGYTF	TGTGCCAGCAGCTCAGATCCTAACTATGGCTACACCTTC
TRBD2	16	.	TRBV5-1	TRBJ2-7	CPRSLVGGGLTYEQYF	TGCCCCCGCAGCTTGGTGGGGGGGGGACTAACCTACGAGCAGTACTTC
.	12	few	TRBV12-3/TRBV12-4	TRBJ2-7	CASSLSAYEQYF	TGTGCCAGCAGTTTATCCGCCTACGAGCAGTACTTC
TRBD1	16	.	TRBV5-6	TRBJ1-4	CASSPGQGKINEKLFF	TGTGCCAGCAGCCCTGGACAGGGAAAAATTAATGAAAAACTGTTTTTT
.	17	.	TRBV21-1	TRBJ2-3	CATTPSRAGRCTDTQYF	TGTGCCACCACTCCCTCTCGGGCAGGGAGGTGCACAGATACGCAGTATTTT